These 4 T cell receptor beta chains were all obtained from the same sample, sequenced in a study of T cells in Graves' hyperthyroidism and ophthalmopathy. TCR beta CDR3 sequences were amplified from RNA transcripts. First-round RT-PCR of the TCR CDR3 relied on the HTBI primer set. TCRdb passed the multiplex PCR reads through MiXCR, listing each CDR3 protein once. The sample shows over 300,000 distinct CDR3 sequences, over 11% of them seen only once. Source material: blood. The origin of the receptors is a woman aged 55-69 years with Graves' hyperthyroidism.

This clonotype was recorded many times. This chain connects TRBV3-1 to TRBJ2-1; the D call may be TRBD1 or TRBD2 (5 bases each). The CDR3 has 16 amino acids. Deletions cut 2 bases from V and 5 bases from J, with 16 bases between. CDR1 is LGHDT, CDR2 YNNKEL, per germline (reference sequence). The CDR3 DNA is TGTGCCAGCAGCCAAAGAGGGAAGGGGTTTAACAATGAGCAGTTCTTC. This codes for CASSQRGKGFNNEQFF.

The V gene is TRBV9, the J gene TRBJ1-2; D is unresolved. This CDR3 spans 15 amino acids. CDR1 and CDR2 from the germline V gene are SGDLS and YYNGEE. V lost 0 bases and J lost 7, with 16 bases in between. The CDR3 DNA is TGTGCCAGCAGCGTAGGCGTAGGGAGGCATCCTGGCTACACCTTC. Its protein is CASSVGVGRHPGYTF.

This clonotype has ten or more counts. This chain links TRBV7-3 with TRBJ2-1; D uncertain. Germline CDR1 SGHTA, CDR2 FQGTGA. The CDR3 totals 14 residues. V lost 6 bases and J 0 bases, leaving 9 bases between the germline ends. DNA of the CDR3: TGTGCCAGCAGTCCAGACCCCTCCTACAATGAGCAGTTCTTC. It codes for CASSPDPSYNEQFF.

This clonotype came up many times. This chain uses TRBV6-2 or TRBV6-3 with TRBJ2-7, with D possibly being TRBD2 (5 bases). The CDR3 is 13 residues long. CDR1 is MNHEY and CDR2 is SVGEGT in the germline V gene. Trimming removed 6 bases at V and 2 bases at J, with 11 bases between. CDR3 in DNA: TGTGCCAGCAGCACCCGGGAACCCTACGAGCAGTACTTC. Its translation is CASSTREPYEQYF.